This TCR beta chain was found in a study of blood T cell repertoires in COVID-19. Study overall: Italy, Spain and the United States were the sources of the convalescent and acute COVID-19 samples. The analysed material was cDNA or gDNA that came from T cells, B-cell-depleted T cells, or PBMCs.

CDR3 length equals 14 residues. Germline CDR1 is SGHNT and CDR2 is YYREEE (reference sequence). Trimming pared 2 bases from V and 1 base from J, leaving 9 bases between. Under the authors' procedure: The authors estimated nucleated cell counts from reference gene primer amplification. The repertoire was sequenced with immunoSEQ multiplex PCR; TCRdb's copy has only in-frame clones and lacks some. The DNA gave D and trimming, while V, J and clone size come from that table. The sample contains 75,000 to 100,000 clones, around nine tenths of which appear only once. The sequence came from a human donor in a cohort sampled during active COVID-19. The chain employs TRBV5-4 and TRBJ1-1; D is unresolved. Sequences were obtained from peripheral blood. The CDR3 DNA is TGTGCCAGCAGCTTTGTGGGCCCGAACACTGAAGCTTTCTTT. It specifies CASSFVGPNTEAFF.